The source of this T cell receptor beta chain is a study of beta chain features in type 1 diabetes. Background on the study: No patient-donor differences in age, gender, total cells or subset yield.

To note about this clone: The antigen is not known. The same CDR3 arises from other DNA sequences in this sample as well.

This CDR3 comprises 11 residues. CDR1 and CDR2 from the germline V gene are SGHTA and FQGNSA. The V end was cut by 0 bases, the J end by 5 bases, with 1 base between. Study-wide results and caveats: Moderately but significantly shorter TCRB CDR3s were found in Type 1 diabetes patients in all four CD4+ subsets. There were fewer insertions and more deletions at the VDJ junctions of type 1 diabetes patients.

Of the isolated RNA, all was reverse transcribed, and so the sequenced material was expressed TCRB transcripts. Repertoires were generated with immunoSEQ multiplex PCR, while TCRdb's copy carries only in-frame clones and drops some. The table has some 170,000 clones, roughly 60% seen once. The sample taken for sequencing was naive CD4+ T cells from blood. This chain connects TRBV7-2 to TRBJ2-5, with D uncertain. The TCR originated in a man aged 25-40 years with type 1 diabetes. DNA of the CDR3: TGTGCCAGCAGCTTAGCTGAGACCCAGTACTTC. Amino acid sequence: CASSLAETQYF. The whole variable domain, filled in from reference TRBV7-2 and TRBJ2-5, reads GAGVSQSPSNKVTEKGKDVELRCDPISGHTALYWYRQSLGQGLEFLIYFQGNSAPDKSGLPSDRFSAERTGGSVSTLTIQRTQQEDSAVYLCASSLAETQYFGPGTRLLVL.